This T cell receptor beta chain was captured in a study of blood T cell repertoires in COVID-19. Those enrolled, adults aged 18 to 89 years, came from about two dozen US areas. Allocation to cohorts depended on clinical history reported by the participants. In the authors' methods: For nucleated cells, counts were estimated from reference gene primer amplification. Assay used: immunoSEQ multiplex PCR; TCRdb lists only in-frame clones, some missing. Clone size and the V and J calls come from that table; the DNA yielded D and trimming. The sample contains 250,000 to 300,000 clones, more than 75% of which appear only once. Sequencing input: PBMCs or T cells enriched from blood (not recorded which). The TCR originated in a woman in her sixties or seventies in a cohort exposed to, infected with or recovered from COVID-19 (not recorded which).

The CDR3 sequence: CASSSGREYQPQHF. CDR3 coding DNA: TGTGCCAGCAGCTCTGGACGGGAATACCAGCCCCAGCATTTT. V gene TRBV7-2 combines with J gene TRBJ1-5; D is undetermined. The length of the CDR3 is 14 residues. Germline lookup yields CDR1 SGHTA and CDR2 FQGNSA. V was trimmed by 4 bases and J by 7 bases, leaving 14 bases between them.